Shown below are 24 T cell receptor beta chains from a single sample sequenced in a study of vaccination and CD4 T cells after COVID-19. Treatment noted: approximately nine-day PBMC culture with coronavirus spike peptide pools or control peptides (ViraFEST assay). CD4+ T-cell collection from the unexposed donor predated the COVID-19 pandemic (2011-2018). No cognate antigen is known for these TCRs. Oncomine TCR Beta short-read sequencing was applied to DNA from cultured CD4+ T cells. TCRdb fed the PCR reads into MiXCR, producing one record per CDR3 protein. The sample includes 7,000 or so distinct CDR3 sequences, around 46% of them seen just once. The sample comprised CD4+ T cells from blood, cultured in vitro. The receptors derive from a human donor in good health.

In its sample, this clonotype was seen a few times. The chain combines TRBV19 with TRBJ1-1; the D is unclear. The CDR3 sequence is 10 residues long. With 9 bases removed from V and 12 bases from J, the gap between germline ends came to 14 bases. The germline gives CDR1 LNHDA, CDR2 SQIVND (reference sequence). Here the CDR3 DNA reads TGTGCCAGCTCCAAGACCACCCCTTTCTTT. It encodes CASSKTTPFF.

The sample holds one count of this clonotype. The CDR3 DNA is TGTGCCAGCAAGGGACAGGGGGCATCTGAAGCTTTCTTT. This codes for CASKGQGASEAFF. The rearrangement joins TRBV12-3 or TRBV12-4 to TRBJ1-1; 12 nucleotides align to TRBD1. This CDR3 contains 13 residues. Unmatched junction bases numbered 3, after V lost 7 bases and J lost 6 bases.

This clonotype was seen more than once but under ten times. The rearrangement joins TRBV10-3 to TRBJ1-1; D perhaps matches TRBD1 (5 bases). The germline V gene encodes CDR1 ENHRY and CDR2 SYGVKD. V gave up 6 bases and J gave up 3 bases, with 11 bases separating them. This CDR3 has 13 amino acids. In DNA form, the CDR3 reads TGTGCCATCAGCCCGGGGGGAGACACTGAAGCTTTCTTT. It is translated as CAISPGGDTEAFF.

The rearrangement links TRBV4-1 to TRBJ2-3, with D perhaps matching TRBD2 (6 bases). This CDR3 has 17 amino acids. Trimming stripped 1 base from V and 1 base from J, with 15 bases between. In germline, CDR1 is MGHRA, CDR2 YSYEKL. The CDR3: CASSQAPRAGGTDTQYF. CDR3 DNA sequence: TGCGCCAGCAGCCAAGCCCCTCGAGCGGGTGGCACAGATACGCAGTATTTT.

This chain uses TRBV7-2 with TRBJ1-2; 9 bases are shared with TRBD1. The CDR3 is 13 residues long. V dropped 4 bases and J dropped 11; count of bases not matched to a gene: 8. The germline V gene has CDR1 SGHTA and CDR2 FQGNSA. The CDR3 protein is CASSSHGTGWYTF. The CDR3 DNA sequence: TGTGCCAGCAGCTCCCACGGGACAGGGTGGTACACCTTC.

This clonotype appeared a few times. This chain uses TRBV7-7 with TRBJ1-1, with D hard to call. CDR1 SSHAT and CDR2 FNYEAQ come from the germline V gene (reference sequence). Deletions cut 4 bases from V and 5 bases from J, with 14 bases between. The CDR3 sequence is 14 residues long. As DNA, the CDR3 is TGTGCCAGCAGCTCATTCGGTGCCGGTACTGAAGCTTTCTTT. Translated, it gives CASSSFGAGTEAFF.

The table lists this clonotype with a few counts. The chain combines TRBV27 with TRBJ2-7, with 12 bases that match TRBD2. CDR1 is MNHEY, CDR2 SMNVEV, per germline (reference sequence). The V gene end was trimmed by 2 bases and the J gene end by 12 bases; junction bases not matched to a gene: 17. The CDR3 totals 17 residues. Written as DNA, the CDR3 is TGTGCCAGCAGTTTACCCCTCTTCGGGACTAGCGGGCCCCCGCGGTACTTC. This codes for CASSLPLFGTSGPPRYF.

This clonotype has just a few counts. The V and J genes are TRBV27 and TRBJ1-6; TRBD1 matches at 8 bases. The CDR3 sequence is 19 residues long. Germline loops: CDR1 MNHEY, CDR2 SMNVEV (reference sequence). The trim removed 8 bases at V and 1 base at J, leaving 16 bases unmatched. This chain's CDR3 is CASFYTSGTGVSYNSPLHF. As DNA, the CDR3 is TGTGCCAGCTTTTACACATCCGGGACAGGAGTGTCCTATAATTCACCCCTCCACTTT.

This chain links TRBV4-1 with TRBJ1-5, with D possibly being TRBD1 (5 bases). V lost 3 bases and J lost 6, with 12 bases in between. Germline CDR1 and CDR2: MGHRA and YSYEKL. The CDR3 runs 14 residues. CDR3 amino acids: CASSHIGAGQPQHF. In DNA, the CDR3 is TGCGCCAGCAGCCACATTGGGGCGGGTCAGCCCCAGCATTTT.

This clonotype occurred a few times. This chain connects TRBV6-1 to TRBJ2-7; D remains ambiguous. This CDR3 region has 13 residues. V lost 7 bases and J 6 bases, leaving 16 bases between the germline ends. CDR1 is MNHNS, CDR2 SASEGT, per germline. CDR3 DNA: TGTGCCAGCATTCTATTTGGGGTCGGCGAGCAGTACTTC. This codes for CASILFGVGEQYF.

The CDR3 sequence: CASRTSVYNEQFF. The CDR3 coding sequence is TGTGCCAGCAGGACTAGCGTTTACAATGAGCAGTTCTTC. The V and J genes are TRBV7-8 and TRBJ2-1, with 8 positions matching TRBD2. The CDR3 has 13 residues. J lost 4 bases, V lost 6 bases, and 2 bases had no gene match. From germline, CDR1 is SGHVS and CDR2 FQNEAQ.

The table lists this clonotype with a few counts. The chain recombines TRBV28 with TRBJ1-2; TRBD1 matches at 8 bases. V shed 10 bases, J shed 8 bases, and the junction held 6 bases outside the gene matches. Germline-derived CDR1 and CDR2 are MDHEN and SYDVKM. The CDR3 is 11 amino acids. As DNA, the CDR3 is TGTGCCACCTGGACAGGGTCCGGCTACACCTTC. This translates into CATWTGSGYTF.

The chain employs TRBV2 and TRBJ2-3; 8 bases are shared with TRBD2. V lost 7 bases, J lost 6 bases, and 15 bases stayed unmatched. Germline loops: CDR1 SNHLY, CDR2 FYNNEI. The CDR3 contains 16 residues. The CDR3 region is CASMMSGLVISDTQYF. As DNA, the CDR3 is TGTGCCAGCATGATGTCGGGACTAGTAATTTCGGATACGCAGTATTTT.

This sequence joins TRBV7-8 and TRBJ2-7; TRBD2 aligns across 12 bases. The length of the CDR3 is 17 residues. J gave up 0 bases and V 4 bases, and 7 bases lay outside the gene matches. Germline assignment: CDR1 SGHVS and CDR2 FQNEAQ. CDR3 region: CASSSSSGGASSYEQYF. CDR3 DNA sequence: TGTGCCAGCAGCTCCTCTAGCGGGGGGGCCTCCTCCTACGAGCAGTACTTC.

The chain joins TRBV6-1 to TRBJ2-1; TRBD1 matches 8 bases. The CDR3 runs to 13 residues. The germline gives CDR1 MNHNS, CDR2 SASEGT. The V gene end was trimmed by 10 bases and the J gene end by 7 bases; junction bases not matched to a gene: 9. The DNA of the CDR3 is TGTGCCACCTCAGGACAGGGTCTGAATGAGCAGTTCTTC. Encoded protein: CATSGQGLNEQFF.

A few counts support this clonotype. The chain links TRBV20-1 to TRBJ1-5, with TRBD1 as a possible D gene (6 bases). The V gene lost 5 bases and the J gene lost 3 bases, with 17 bases spanning the gap. Germline CDR1 reads DFQATT; CDR2 reads SNEGSKA (reference sequence). The CDR3 totals 15 residues. This chain's CDR3 is CSAQGPTGYNQPQHF. DNA of the CDR3: TGCAGTGCTCAGGGACCGACAGGATACAATCAGCCCCAGCATTTT.

The rearrangement uses TRBV4-1 and TRBJ1-2; D remains ambiguous. The CDR3 loop spans 15 amino acids. Trimming left V 1 base short and J 4 bases short, with 13 bases between. Per germline, CDR1 MGHRA and CDR2 YSYEKL. The DNA for the CDR3 is TGCGCCAGCAGCCAAGGAACCGGAGGGCCCTATGGCTACACCTTC. Translation gives CASSQGTGGPYGYTF.

This clonotype showed up just once. The chain couples TRBV20-1 to TRBJ2-1, with D perhaps given as TRBD1 or TRBD2 (5 bases each). The CDR3 has 17 residues. The V gene lost 3 bases and the J gene lost 3 bases, with 21 bases spanning the gap. CDR1 and CDR2 from the germline V gene are DFQATT and SNEGSKA (reference sequence). CDR3 nucleotide sequence: TGCAGTGCTAGCCCTCGAGGGGTCATCCCGTACTACAATGAGCAGTTCTTC. Protein: CSASPRGVIPYYNEQFF.

This clonotype was seen only a few times. The V and J genes are TRBV20-1 and TRBJ1-4; D is unclear. Germline CDR1 is DFQATT and CDR2 is SNEGSKA (reference sequence). Trimming stripped 2 bases from V and 0 bases from J, with 10 bases between. This CDR3 comprises 15 residues. CDR3 bases: TGCAGTGCTAGACGATCAGGTGCAACTAATGAAAAACTGTTTTTT. It codes for CSARRSGATNEKLFF.

V is TRBV20-1 and J is TRBJ1-4; D perhaps matches TRBD1 (5 bases). The CDR3 is made up of 11 amino acids. Germline loops: CDR1 DFQATT, CDR2 SNEGSKA (reference sequence). V lost 2 bases and J lost 7, with 5 bases in between. The CDR3 loop is CSARQGEKLFF. DNA for the CDR3: TGCAGTGCTAGACAGGGTGAAAAACTGTTTTTT.

This rearrangement joins TRBV5-1 to TRBJ2-5, with a possible D match to TRBD2 (5 bases). This CDR3 contains 13 residues. Germline V gives CDR1 SGHRS, CDR2 YFSETQ. V dropped 3 bases and J dropped 5 bases, with 11 bases sitting between them. CDR3 sequence: CASSSPRGETQYF. CDR3 nucleotide sequence: TGCGCCAGCAGCTCCCCCCGCGGGGAGACCCAGTACTTC.

V and J are TRBV2 and TRBJ2-2; D uncertain. This CDR3 comprises 14 residues. Germline CDR1 reads SNHLY; CDR2 reads FYNNEI. Trimming took off 4 bases at V and 4 bases at J, with 10 bases between the two ends. CDR3 sequence reads: CASSARPFTGELFF. The CDR3, as DNA: TGTGCCAGCAGTGCCAGGCCGTTCACCGGGGAGCTGTTTTTT. Full variable domain (rest looked up from reference TRBV2 and TRBJ2-2): EPEVTQTPSHQVTQMGQEVILRCVPISNHLYFYWYRQILGQKVEFLVSFYNNEISEKSEIFDDQFSVERPDGSNFTLKIRSTKLEDSAMYFCASSARPFTGELFFGEGSRLTVL.

V and J are TRBV20-1 and TRBJ1-5; the match to TRBD1 covers 7 bases. J was trimmed by 0 bases and V by 3 bases; bases with no gene match: 5. The CDR3 extends over 15 amino acids. CDR1 is DFQATT, CDR2 SNEGSKA, per germline (reference sequence). CDR3 in amino acids: CSASRDRNSNQPQHF. CDR3 DNA: TGCAGTGCTAGCAGGGACAGAAATAGCAATCAGCCCCAGCATTTT.

This clonotype was detected only a few times. The rearrangement links TRBV7-9 to TRBJ1-5; D gene ambiguous. CDR1 and CDR2 from the germline V gene are SEHNR and FQNEAQ (reference sequence). CDR3 length equals 12 residues. Deletions cut 3 bases from V and 4 bases from J, with 4 bases between. The CDR3 region has the DNA TGTGCCAGCAGCTTTGGGAATCAGCCCCAGCATTTT. It translates to CASSFGNQPQHF.